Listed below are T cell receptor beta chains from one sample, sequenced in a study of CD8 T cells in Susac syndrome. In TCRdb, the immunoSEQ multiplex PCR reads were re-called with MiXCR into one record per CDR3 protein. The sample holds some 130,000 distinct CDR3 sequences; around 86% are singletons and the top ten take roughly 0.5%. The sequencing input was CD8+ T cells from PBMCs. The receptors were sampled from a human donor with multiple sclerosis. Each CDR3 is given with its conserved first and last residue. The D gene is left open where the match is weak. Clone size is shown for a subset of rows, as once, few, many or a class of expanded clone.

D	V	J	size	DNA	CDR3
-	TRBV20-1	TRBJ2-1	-	TGCAGTGTCCCTACTAGTCCCTCCTACAATGAGCAGTTCTTC	CSVPTSPSYNEQFF
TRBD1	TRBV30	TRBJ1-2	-	TGTGCCTGGAACCCGACAGGGGGCGACTATGGCTACACCTTC	CAWNPTGGDYGYTF
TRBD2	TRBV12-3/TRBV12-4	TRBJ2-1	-	TGTGCCAGCAGGCCAACTAGCGGAGGGGACAATGAGCAGTTCTTC	CASRPTSGGDNEQFF
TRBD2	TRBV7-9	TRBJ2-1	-	TGTGCCAGCAGGTTAGCGGGAGGGCCAAGCATAGGCGGTGAGCAGTTCTTC	CASRLAGGPSIGGEQFF
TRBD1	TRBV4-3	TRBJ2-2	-	TGCGCCAGCAGCACTGGACAGGGCAGGAACACCGGGGAGCTGTTTTTT	CASSTGQGRNTGELFF
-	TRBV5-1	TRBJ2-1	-	TGCGCCAGCAGCTTGGTGGCTAGTCCCAATGAGCAGTTCTTC	CASSLVASPNEQFF
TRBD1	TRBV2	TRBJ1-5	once	TGTGCCAGCAGTGAACTGGGGACAGGATTTCAGCCCCAGCATTTT	CASSELGTGFQPQHF
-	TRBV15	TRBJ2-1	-	TGTGCCACCAGCCCCGAAGATTCGTACAATGAGCAGTTCTTC	CATSPEDSYNEQFF
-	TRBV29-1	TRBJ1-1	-	TGCAGCGTTCCAGGGTTCCCTGAAGCTTTCTTT	CSVPGFPEAFF
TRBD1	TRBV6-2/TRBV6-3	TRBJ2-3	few	TGTGCCAGCAGGAACAGGGGGTCTACAGATACGCAGTATTTT	CASRNRGSTDTQYF
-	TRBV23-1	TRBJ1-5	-	TGCGCCAGCAGTCAGAGGTTGCCCCAGCATTTT	CASSQRLPQHF
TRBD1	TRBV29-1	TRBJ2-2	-	TGCAGCTACGAAGGGGGCACCGGGGAGCTGCTTTTT	CSYEGGTGELLF
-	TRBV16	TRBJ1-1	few	TGTGCCAGCAGCCCAGGGGTTATGAACACTGAAGCTTTCTTT	CASSPGVMNTEAFF
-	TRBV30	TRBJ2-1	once	TGTGCCTGGAGTGTCTCACGCTACAATGAGCAGTTCTTC	CAWSVSRYNEQFF
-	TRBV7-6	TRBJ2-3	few	TGTGCCAGCAGCCAGCCCTTCGGCACAGATACGCAGTATTTT	CASSQPFGTDTQYF
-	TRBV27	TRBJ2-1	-	TGTGCCAGCTCCGGGCTTGAGGGTTGGAATGAGCAGTTCTTC	CASSGLEGWNEQFF
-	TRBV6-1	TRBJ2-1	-	TGTGCCAGCAGTGAGTTTGGGGTGGAGAAAGATGAGCAGTTCTTC	CASSEFGVEKDEQFF
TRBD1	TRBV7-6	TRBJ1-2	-	TGTGCCAGCAGCTTAGCATACGGGACAGGAGGCTACACCTTC	CASSLAYGTGGYTF
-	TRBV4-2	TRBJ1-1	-	TGTGCCAGCAGCCAATTCCCGGAGGAGGGTTCTTCTGAAGCTTTCTTT	CASSQFPEEGSSEAFF
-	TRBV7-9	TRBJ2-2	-	TGTGCCAGCAGCTTAGGGGTTGGCGACACCGGGGAGCTGTTTTTT	CASSLGVGDTGELFF
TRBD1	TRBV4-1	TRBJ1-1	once	TGCGCCAGCAGCCCGCGAGGGACAGGTGGGACTGAAGCTTTCTTT	CASSPRGTGGTEAFF
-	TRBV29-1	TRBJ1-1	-	TGCAGCGTTACTGCGAACACTGAAGCTTTCTTT	CSVTANTEAFF
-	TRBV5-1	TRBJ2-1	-	TGCGCCAGCAGCTTGGAGGGGGGGATCAATGAGCAGTTCTTC	CASSLEGGINEQFF
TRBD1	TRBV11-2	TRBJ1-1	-	TGTGCCAGCAGCTTAGAGGGCGCAGGGGGGAACACTGAAGCTTTCTTT	CASSLEGAGGNTEAFF
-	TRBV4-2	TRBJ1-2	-	TGTGCCAGCAGCCAAGGGACAGATATTTCCTATGGCTACACCTTC	CASSQGTDISYGYTF
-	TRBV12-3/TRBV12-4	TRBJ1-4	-	TGTGCCAGCAGTTGGGGAGCCTACGCAACTAATGAAAAACTGTTTTTT	CASSWGAYATNEKLFF
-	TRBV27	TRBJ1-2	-	TGTGCCAGCAGTTTCGCCAGGAACTATGGCTACACCTTC	CASSFARNYGYTF
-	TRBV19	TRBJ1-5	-	TGTGCCAGTAGTATAATCGAAACCTATAGCAATCAGCCCCAGCATTTT	CASSIIETYSNQPQHF
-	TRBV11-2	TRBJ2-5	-	TGTGCCAGCAGCTTAATGTCCGGGGGCGGCCCAGAGACCCAGTACTTC	CASSLMSGGGPETQYF
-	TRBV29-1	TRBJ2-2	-	TGCAGCGGGATTCACGGGACCGGGGAGCTGTTTTTT	CSGIHGTGELFF
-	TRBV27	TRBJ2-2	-	TGTGCCAGCACGTCCCAGGGAGTCACCGGGGAGCTGTTTTTT	CASTSQGVTGELFF
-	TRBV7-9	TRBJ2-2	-	TGTGCCACCCAAGCTGAAACCGGGGAGCTGTTTTTT	CATQAETGELFF
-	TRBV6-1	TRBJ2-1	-	TGTGCCAGCAGTGAGTGGCCGAACGGTGAGCAGTTCTTC	CASSEWPNGEQFF
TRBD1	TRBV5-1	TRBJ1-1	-	TGCGCCAGCAGCGCGGACAGGGGAGTAAGCACTGAAGCTTTCTTT	CASSADRGVSTEAFF
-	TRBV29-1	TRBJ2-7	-	TGCAGCGTTGGGAGGTGGGTTCTTTCCTCCTACGAGCAGTACTTC	CSVGRWVLSSYEQYF
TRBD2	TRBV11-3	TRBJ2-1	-	TGTGCCAGCAGCTCCGGGACTAGCGGGTATGATGAGCAGTTCTTC	CASSSGTSGYDEQFF
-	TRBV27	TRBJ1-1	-	TGTGCCAGCAGTTTATCGAGGGGGAACACTGAAGCTTTCTTT	CASSLSRGNTEAFF
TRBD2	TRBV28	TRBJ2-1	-	TGTGCCAGCAGTTTTCGGACTAGCTCGTACAATGAGCAGTTCTTC	CASSFRTSSYNEQFF
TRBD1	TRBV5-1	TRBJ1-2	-	TGCGCCAGCAGCTCACCGGGACAGGGGGCTGGTGGCTACACCTTC	CASSSPGQGAGGYTF
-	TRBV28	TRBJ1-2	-	TGTGCCACTCTACCCCCGTGGGGGCACTATGGCTACACCTTC	CATLPPWGHYGYTF
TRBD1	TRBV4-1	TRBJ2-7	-	TGCGCCAGCAGCCTCGGGACAGGGAGCGCCGAGCAGTACTTC	CASSLGTGSAEQYF
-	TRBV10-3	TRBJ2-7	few	TGTGCCATCAGTGATACCTACGAGCAGTACTTC	CAISDTYEQYF